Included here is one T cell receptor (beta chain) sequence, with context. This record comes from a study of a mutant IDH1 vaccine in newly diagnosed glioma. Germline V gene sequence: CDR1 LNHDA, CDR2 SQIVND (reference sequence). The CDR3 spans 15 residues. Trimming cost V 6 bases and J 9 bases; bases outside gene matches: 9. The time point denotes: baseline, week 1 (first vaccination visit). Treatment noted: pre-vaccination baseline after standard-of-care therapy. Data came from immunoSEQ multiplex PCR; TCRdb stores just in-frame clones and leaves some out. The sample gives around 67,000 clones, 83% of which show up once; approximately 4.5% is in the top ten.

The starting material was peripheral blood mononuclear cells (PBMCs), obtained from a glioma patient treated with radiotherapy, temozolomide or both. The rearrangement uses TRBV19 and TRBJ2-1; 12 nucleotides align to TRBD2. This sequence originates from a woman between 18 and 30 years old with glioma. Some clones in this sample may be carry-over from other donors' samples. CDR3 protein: CASSPSGGANGEQFF. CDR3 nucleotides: TGTGCCAGTAGCCCTAGCGGGGGGGCAAATGGTGAGCAGTTCTTC.